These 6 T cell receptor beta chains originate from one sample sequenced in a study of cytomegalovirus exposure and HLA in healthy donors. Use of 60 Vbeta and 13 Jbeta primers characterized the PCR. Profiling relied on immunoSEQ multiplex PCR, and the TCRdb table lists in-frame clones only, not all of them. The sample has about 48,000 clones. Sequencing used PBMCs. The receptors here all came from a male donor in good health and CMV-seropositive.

The CDR3 sequence is CASSVEQGVIADTQYF. CDR3 DNA sequence: TGTGCCAGCAGCGTAGAACAGGGGGTAATCGCGGATACGCAGTATTTT. This chain connects TRBV9 to TRBJ2-3; 8 bases are a match to TRBD1. Losses at the gene ends were 0 bases for V and 6 bases for J; bases not matched to a gene: 9. Germline V gives CDR1 SGDLS, CDR2 YYNGEE. This CDR3 contains 16 residues.

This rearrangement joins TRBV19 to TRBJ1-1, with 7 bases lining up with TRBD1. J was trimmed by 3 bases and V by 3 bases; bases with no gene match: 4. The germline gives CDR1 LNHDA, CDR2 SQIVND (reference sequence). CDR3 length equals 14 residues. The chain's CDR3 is CASSIMQGDTEAFF. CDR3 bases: TGTGCCAGTAGTATCATGCAGGGGGACACTGAAGCTTTCTTT.

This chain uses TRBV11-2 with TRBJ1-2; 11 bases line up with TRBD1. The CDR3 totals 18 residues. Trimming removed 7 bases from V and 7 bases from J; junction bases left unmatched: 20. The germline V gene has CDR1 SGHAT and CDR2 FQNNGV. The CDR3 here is CASIFGLPGQGESGGYTF. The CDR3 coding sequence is TGTGCCAGCATTTTTGGGCTGCCGGGACAGGGGGAATCAGGTGGCTACACCTTC.

This CDR3 is CASSAGTSGKTGEQYF. The CDR3 DNA follows: TGTGCCAGCAGCGCGGGGACTAGCGGCAAAACGGGGGAGCAGTACTTC. V is TRBV7-3 and J is TRBJ2-7; 11 nucleotides match TRBD2. Germline CDR1 SGHTA, CDR2 FQGTGA. V gave up 5 bases and J gave up 7 bases; unmatched junction bases: 13. CDR3 length equals 16 residues.

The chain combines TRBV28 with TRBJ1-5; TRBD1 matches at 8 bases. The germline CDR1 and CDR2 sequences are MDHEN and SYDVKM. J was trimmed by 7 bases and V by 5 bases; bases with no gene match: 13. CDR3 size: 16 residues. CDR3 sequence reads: CASSPQEQGGEQPQHF. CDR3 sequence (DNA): TGTGCCAGCAGTCCACAAGAACAGGGGGGAGAGCAGCCCCAGCATTTT.

The DNA of the CDR3 is TGTGCCAGCAGCTTGGCGCAGGGGAGTCAGCCCCAGCATTTT. It encodes CASSLAQGSQPQHF. The chain combines TRBV5-6 with TRBJ1-5; D might be TRBD1 (6 bases). With 0 bases removed from V and 6 bases from J, the gap between germline ends came to 10 bases. Per the germline V gene, CDR1 is SGHDT and CDR2 is YYEEEE. CDR3 length: 14 amino acids. The full variable domain, its missing parts supplied by reference TRBV5-6 and TRBJ1-5, is DAGVTQSPTHLIKTRGQQVTLRCSPKSGHDTVSWYQQALGQGPQFIFQYYEEEERQRGNFPDRFSGHQFPNYSSELNVNALLLGDSALYLCASSLAQGSQPQHFGDGTRLSIL.